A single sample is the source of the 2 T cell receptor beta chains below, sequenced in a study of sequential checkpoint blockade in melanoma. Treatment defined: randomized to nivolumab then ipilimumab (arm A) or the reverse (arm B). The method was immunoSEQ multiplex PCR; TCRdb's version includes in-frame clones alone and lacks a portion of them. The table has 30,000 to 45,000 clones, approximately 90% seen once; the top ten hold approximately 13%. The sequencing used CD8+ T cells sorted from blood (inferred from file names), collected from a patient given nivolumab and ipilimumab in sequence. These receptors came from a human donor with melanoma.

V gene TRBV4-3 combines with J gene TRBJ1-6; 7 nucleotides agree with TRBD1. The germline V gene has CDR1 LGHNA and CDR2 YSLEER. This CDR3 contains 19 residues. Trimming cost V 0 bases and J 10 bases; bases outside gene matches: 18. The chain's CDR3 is CASSQDVAAGGGINSPLHF. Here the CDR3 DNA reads TGCGCCAGCAGCCAAGATGTCGCGGCAGGGGGAGGCATTAACTCACCCCTCCACTTT.

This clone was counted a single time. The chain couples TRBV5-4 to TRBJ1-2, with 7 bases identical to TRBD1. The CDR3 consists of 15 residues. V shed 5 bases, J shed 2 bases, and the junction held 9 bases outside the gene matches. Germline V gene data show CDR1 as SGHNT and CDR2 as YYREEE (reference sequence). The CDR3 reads CASRNRGQLNYGYTF. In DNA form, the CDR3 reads TGTGCCAGCAGGAATCGGGGACAGTTAAACTATGGCTACACCTTC.